A single sample is the source of the 27 T cell receptor beta chains below, sequenced in a study of blood T cell repertoires in COVID-19 (dated by TCRdb to 2020 to 2022). The method was the immunoSEQ multiplex PCR assay. The table comes from immuneACCESS by way of TCRdb, which keeps in-frame sequences with V and J called. Part of the clones is missing from these tables; in studies checked, under half for an unresolved V gene and the rest for unknown reasons. A total of around 220,000 clones appear in this sample, roughly 80% of them only once. Roughly a tenth of the sample is held by the ten biggest clonotypes. The sample was peripheral blood. The receptors derive from a woman older than 75 with acute or convalescent COVID-19.

This chain links TRBV30 with TRBJ1-2; TRBD1 agrees at 7 bases. The CDR3 spans 14 residues. Germline lookup yields CDR1 GTSNPN and CDR2 SVGIG (reference sequence). Trimming removed 6 bases from V and 4 bases from J; junction bases left unmatched: 11. CDR3 nucleotides: TGTGCCTGCAAGGGACAGCGTAGTCTCTATGGCTACACCTTC. Translating it yields CACKGQRSLYGYTF. Looking up the rest from reference TRBV30 and TRBJ1-2 gives the full variable domain: SQTIHQWPATLVQPVGSPLSLECTVEGTSNPNLYWYRQAAGRGLQLLFYSVGIGQISSEVPQNLSASRPQDRQFILSSKKLLLSDSGFYLCACKGQRSLYGYTFGSGTRLTVV.

The chain couples TRBV5-1 to TRBJ1-2, with 9 bases fitting TRBD1. Trimming cost V 4 bases and J 5 bases; bases outside gene matches: 3. Germline CDR1 SGHRS, CDR2 YFSETQ. There are 13 residues in the CDR3. The CDR3 is CASSKDRGYGYTF. CDR3 sequence (DNA): TGCGCCAGCAGCAAGGACAGGGGATATGGCTACACCTTC.

The J gene is TRBJ1-3, the V gene TRBV12-5, with 7 bases aligning to TRBD1. The CDR3 length is 15 residues. The J segment lost 0 bases and the V segment lost 5 bases, leaving 4 bases of the junction unmatched. The germline gives CDR1 LGHNT, CDR2 FRNRAP. The DNA of the CDR3 is TGTGCTAGTGGTACCGGACAGGACTCTGGAAACACCATATATTTT. Its protein product is CASGTGQDSGNTIYF.

This clone has only a few counts. The chain links TRBV19 to TRBJ1-5; 7 bases fit TRBD1. Germline V gene data show CDR1 as LNHDA and CDR2 as SQIVND (reference sequence). V lost 6 bases and J lost 5; bases outside the gene matches: 4. The CDR3 spans 13 residues. CDR3 in amino acids: CASRGQEDQPQHF. The CDR3 region has the DNA TGTGCCAGTAGAGGACAGGAGGATCAGCCCCAGCATTTT.

The genes are TRBV6-1 and TRBJ2-7; D possibly corresponds to TRBD1 (6 bases). The germline V gene encodes CDR1 MNHNS and CDR2 SASEGT. The germline V and J ends were trimmed by 0 bases and 2 bases, with 11 bases remaining between them. This CDR3 is built from 15 residues. CDR3 nucleotide sequence: TGTGCCAGCAGTGAAGCACAGGGACCTCCCTACGAGCAGTACTTC. Translating it yields CASSEAQGPPYEQYF.

The chain joins TRBV5-1 to TRBJ2-5; D may be TRBD2 (6 bases). The CDR3 runs to 16 residues. CDR1 is SGHRS and CDR2 is YFSETQ in the germline V gene. The V gene lost 2 bases and the J gene lost 1 base, with 15 bases spanning the gap. The chain's CDR3 is CASSFTRLGGQETQYF. CDR3 DNA sequence: TGCGCCAGCAGCTTCACCCGATTGGGGGGCCAAGAGACCCAGTACTTC.

The gene calls are TRBV19 and TRBJ1-5; TRBD1 aligns across 8 bases. The CDR3 spans 15 residues. The germline CDR1 and CDR2 sequences are LNHDA and SQIVND (reference sequence). V dropped 7 bases and J dropped 4; count of bases not matched to a gene: 9. This CDR3 is CASTQDREENQPQHF. For the CDR3, the DNA is TGTGCCAGTACCCAGGACAGGGAGGAAAATCAGCCCCAGCATTTT. Filled out from reference TRBV19 and TRBJ1-5, the complete variable domain reads DGGITQSPKYLFRKEGQNVTLSCEQNLNHDAMYWYRQDPGQGLRLIYYSQIVNDFQKGDIAEGYSVSREKKESFPLTVTSAQKNPTAFYLCASTQDREENQPQHFGDGTRLSIL.

The V gene is TRBV19, the J gene TRBJ2-3; 11 nucleotides align to TRBD1. V dropped 5 bases and J dropped 4; count of bases not matched to a gene: 5. CDR3 size: 15 residues. In germline, CDR1 is LNHDA, CDR2 SQIVND (reference sequence). CDR3 DNA sequence: TGTGCCAGTAGTGCCGGGACAGGGGGTGCAGATACGCAGTATTTT. This codes for CASSAGTGGADTQYF.

This clone was observed a handful of times. Here the CDR3 DNA reads TGTGCCAGCAGCTTAAGTCTAGCGGAGGGGGGAGAGACCCAGTACTTC. Its protein is CASSLSLAEGGETQYF. The chain couples TRBV11-2 to TRBJ2-5, with D tentatively TRBD2 (7 bases). The length of the CDR3 is 16 residues. Germline CDR1 reads SGHAT; CDR2 reads FQNNGV. V lost 2 bases to trimming and J lost 4 bases, with 17 bases between them. Full variable domain (outside the CDR3, taken from reference TRBV11-2 and TRBJ2-5): EAGVAQSPRYKIIEKRQSVAFWCNPISGHATLYWYQQILGQGPKLLIQFQNNGVVDDSQLPKDRFSAERLKGVDSTLKIQPAKLEDSAVYLCASSLSLAEGGETQYFGPGTRLLVL.

This clone was seen more than once but under ten times. V usage is TRBV11-3 and J usage is TRBJ2-1; D perhaps matches TRBD2 (6 bases). The CDR3 runs to 14 residues. Trimming stripped 5 bases from V and 5 bases from J, with 13 bases between. CDR1 SGHNT and CDR2 YENEEA come from the germline V gene. CDR3 amino acids: CASSPVAVNNEQFF. DNA of the CDR3: TGTGCCAGCAGCCCCGTAGCGGTGAACAATGAGCAGTTCTTC.

V usage is TRBV6-2 or TRBV6-3 and J usage is TRBJ2-1, with D tentatively TRBD1 (6 bases). The CDR3 spans 12 residues. The germline gives CDR1 MNHEY, CDR2 SVGEGT. V lost 6 bases and J lost 7, with 10 bases in between. The CDR3 is CASSQQGNEQFF. DNA for the CDR3: TGTGCCAGCAGCCAACAGGGTAATGAGCAGTTCTTC.

This chain joins TRBV19 and TRBJ1-1; D is possibly TRBD1 (5 bases). Germline V lookup: CDR1 LNHDA, CDR2 SQIVND (reference sequence). The CDR3 is 16 residues long. Trimming left V 3 bases short and J 0 bases short, with 14 bases between. In DNA form, the CDR3 reads TGTGCCAGTAGTATGACGGGCAGGGCCATGAACACTGAAGCTTTCTTT. Translation gives CASSMTGRAMNTEAFF. Looking up the rest from reference TRBV19 and TRBJ1-1 gives the full variable domain: DGGITQSPKYLFRKEGQNVTLSCEQNLNHDAMYWYRQDPGQGLRLIYYSQIVNDFQKGDIAEGYSVSREKKESFPLTVTSAQKNPTAFYLCASSMTGRAMNTEAFFGQGTRLTVV.

The chain links TRBV5-1 to TRBJ2-5, with D unclear. The CDR3 length is 13 residues. V was clipped by 0 bases and J by 5 bases, with 8 bases between them. Germline loops: CDR1 SGHRS, CDR2 YFSETQ. CDR3 sequence: CASSLVLGETQYF. CDR3 DNA: TGCGCCAGCAGCTTGGTCCTCGGGGAGACCCAGTACTTC.

The gene calls are TRBV7-3 and TRBJ2-3, with D possibly TRBD2 on 6 matching bases. Trimming removed 1 base at V and 0 bases at J, with 8 bases between. There are 15 residues in the CDR3. The germline V gene encodes CDR1 SGHTA and CDR2 FQGTGA. CDR3 sequence (DNA): TGTGCCAGCAGCTTAATCGGGACTAGCACAGATACGCAGTATTTT. Protein product: CASSLIGTSTDTQYF. Full variable domain (rest looked up from reference TRBV7-3 and TRBJ2-3): GAGVSQTPSNKVTEKGKYVELRCDPISGHTALYWYRQSLGQGPEFLIYFQGTGAADDSGLPNDRFFAVRPEGSVSTLKIQRTERGDSAVYLCASSLIGTSTDTQYFGPGTRLTVL.

The chain joins TRBV30 to TRBJ2-5; D may be TRBD2 (6 bases). Germline V CDR1 and CDR2: GTSNPN, SVGIG (reference sequence). Trimming stripped 1 base from V and 5 bases from J, with 14 bases between. The CDR3 sequence is 14 residues long. The CDR3 coding sequence is TGTGCCTGGAGTGGCCGGGACTGGCTGGAGACCCAGTACTTC. Amino acids: CAWSGRDWLETQYF.

V gene TRBV21-1 combines with J gene TRBJ1-6; TRBD1, the D gene given by the table, was not confirmed from the DNA. TRBV21-1 constitutes a pseudogene. The CDR3 runs to 18 residues. For the CDR3, the DNA is TGTGCCAGCAGCAAGGGAGACAGGGCGAGTCCCTATAATTCACCCCTCCACTTT. This encodes CASSKGDRASPYNSPLHF.

The CDR3 DNA follows: TGTGCCAGCAGCCTGGGGGGGATATACAATGAGCAGTTCTTC. This gives the protein CASSLGGIYNEQFF. This chain joins TRBV6-6 and TRBJ2-1; 7 bases match TRBD2. In germline, CDR1 is MNHNY, CDR2 SVGAGI (reference sequence). V was pared by 6 bases and J by 4 bases, with 6 bases of the junction left unmatched. The CDR3 has 14 amino acids.

The gene calls are TRBV5-1 and TRBJ2-1, with TRBD1 matching over 9 bases. Losses at the gene ends were 0 bases for V and 8 bases for J; bases not matched to a gene: 9. Per germline, CDR1 SGHRS and CDR2 YFSETQ. The CDR3 has 16 amino acids. CDR3 loop: CASSLGPTTGGYEQFF. CDR3 DNA sequence: TGCGCCAGCAGCTTGGGCCCCACGACAGGGGGGTATGAGCAGTTCTTC.

This chain links TRBV10-3 with TRBJ1-2; TRBD1 matches at 11 bases. CDR3 length: 14 residues. Germline CDR1 ENHRY, CDR2 SYGVKD. V trimming: 11 bases; J trimming: 8 bases; junction bases outside the gene matches: 13. This CDR3 is CAVTGTGGIGGYTF. The CDR3, as DNA: TGTGCCGTGACCGGGACAGGGGGAATCGGGGGCTACACCTTC.

CDR3 DNA: TGTGCCAGTAGTATGAGGGCGGGGGGCGGAAGCAATCAGCCCCAGCATTTT. This gives the protein CASSMRAGGGSNQPQHF. The chain carries TRBV19 and TRBJ1-5; D perhaps matches TRBD1 (6 bases). Germline lookup yields CDR1 LNHDA and CDR2 SQIVND (reference sequence). The CDR3 runs 17 residues. V gave up 3 bases and J gave up 1 base, with 16 bases separating them.

The chain couples TRBV7-3 to TRBJ2-3; 11 positions match TRBD2. This CDR3 has 17 amino acids. The V and J ends lost 2 bases and 5 bases, in that order; junction bases with no gene match: 9. Germline values: CDR1 SGHTA, CDR2 FQGTGA. CDR3 loop: CASSLALAGGLGDTQYF. CDR3 nucleotides: TGTGCCAGCAGCTTAGCCTTAGCGGGGGGGCTCGGAGATACGCAGTATTTT.

The chain has TRBV2 and TRBJ1-1, with TRBD1 as a possible D gene (5 bases). Germline values: CDR1 SNHLY, CDR2 FYNNEI. The CDR3 runs 13 residues. V gave up 7 bases and J gave up 7 bases, with 16 bases separating them. The chain's CDR3 is CASTWGPSGEAFF. The CDR3 nucleotides read TGTGCCAGCACTTGGGGACCTAGCGGTGAAGCTTTCTTT. The full variable domain, with the rest looked up from reference TRBV2 and TRBJ1-1, is EPEVTQTPSHQVTQMGQEVILRCVPISNHLYFYWYRQILGQKVEFLVSFYNNEISEKSEIFDDQFSVERPDGSNFTLKIRSTKLEDSAMYFCASTWGPSGEAFFGQGTRLTVV.

Remarks on this clone: The germline gene is not matched at one end of the junction; a read error may be the cause. The genes are TRBV7-7 and TRBJ2-1; 7 bases fit TRBD2. The CDR3 consists of 14 residues. Germline assignment: CDR1 SSHAT and CDR2 FNYEAQ (reference sequence). Here the CDR3 reads CASSFAGDYNEQFF. The CDR3 nucleotides are TGTGCTAGCAGCTTCGCGGGGGATTACAATGAGCAGTTCTTC.

This chain uses TRBV19 with TRBJ1-4; the D is unclear. Per the germline V gene, CDR1 is LNHDA and CDR2 is SQIVND (reference sequence). The CDR3 contains 13 residues. V gave up 6 bases and J gave up 8 bases, with 13 bases separating them. CDR3 amino acids: CASSHGASEKLFF. For the CDR3, the DNA is TGTGCCAGTAGCCACGGAGCCAGCGAAAAACTGTTTTTT.

This clone has a handful of counts. The V and J genes are TRBV30 and TRBJ1-2; D not certain. The CDR3 sequence is 12 residues long. Germline assignment: CDR1 GTSNPN and CDR2 SVGIG (reference sequence). The ends were cut back, 1 base at V and 4 bases at J, with 7 bases in the middle. Here the CDR3 DNA reads TGTGCCTGGAGTGACGTAGTCTATGGCTACACCTTC. As protein: CAWSDVVYGYTF.

This clone has more than one count but fewer than ten. The chain recombines TRBV3-1 (or the pseudogene TRBV3-2) with TRBJ2-2; 8 nucleotides match TRBD1. In germline, CDR1 is LGHDT, CDR2 YNNKEL (reference sequence). After removal of 1 base from V and 3 bases from J, the junction contained 10 bases not matched to a gene. CDR3 length equals 18 residues. The CDR3 coding sequence is TGTGCCAGCAGCCAAGTGAGTTCAAGCAGGGGGCACACCGGGGAGCTGTTTTTT. This codes for CASSQVSSSRGHTGELFF.

The genes are TRBV30 and TRBJ2-7; D is ambiguous. This CDR3 spans 11 amino acids. CDR1 is GTSNPN, CDR2 SVGIG, per germline (reference sequence). The CDR3 sequence is CASGSRWEQYF. CDR3 sequence (DNA): TGTGCGAGTGGCTCGAGGTGGGAGCAGTACTTC.